This TCR beta chain appears in the sequencing data of a study of early T cells in non-severe SARS-CoV-2 infection. The germline V gene encodes CDR1 SEHNR and CDR2 FQNEAQ (reference sequence). Losses at the gene ends were 2 bases for V and 4 bases for J; bases not matched to a gene: 13. The CDR3 is 19 residues long. Many counts were recorded for this clonotype. Unique molecular identifiers were attached to individual cDNA molecules. Each CDR3 protein is one row after TCRdb ran MiXCR on the 5' RACE reads. Among about 27,000 distinct CDR3 sequences listed, just over 4% were seen once. Specimen: whole blood. The clonotype originates from an adult who was a healthcare worker with PCR-confirmed SARS-CoV-2 infection or an uninfected control (not recorded which). This sequence joins TRBV7-9 and TRBJ2-1; 11 nucleotides line up with TRBD2. CDR3 DNA sequence: TGTGCCAGCAGCTTACTTCTAGCGGGAGGCCTAACTTTATACAATGAGCAGTTCTTC. Protein: CASSLLLAGGLTLYNEQFF. The variable domain in full, completed from reference TRBV7-9 and TRBJ2-1, reads DTGVSQNPRHKITKRGQNVTFRCDPISEHNRLYWYRQTLGQGPEFLTYFQNEAQLEKSRLLSDRFSAERPKGSFSTLEIQRTEQGDSAMYLCASSLLLAGGLTLYNEQFFGPGTRLTVL.